The sample holds one count of the clone carrying this T cell receptor beta chain. Mismatch with germline at one junction end may stem from a read error. Incorporated into the TCR beta cDNA libraries were unique molecular identifiers, which served to reduce PCR and sequencing biases. Each CDR3 protein is one row after TCRdb ran MiXCR on the PCR reads. The sample lists 350,000 to 450,000 distinct CDR3 sequences, about 40% seen once, with less than 8% in the top ten. This sample was taken from a study of post-analysis software for immune sequencing data. The source is a girl aged 2-9 years with multiple sclerosis. The sequencing input was blood.

The CDR3 region is CASSQKAGNTYTQYF. CDR3 in DNA: TGTGCCAGCAGCCAAAAAGCGGGGAACACATATACGCAGTATTTT. The chain recombines TRBV3-1 with TRBJ2-3; 7 nucleotides align to TRBD2. The CDR3 length is 15 residues. Looked up from germline, CDR1 is LGHDT and CDR2 is YNNKEL (reference sequence).